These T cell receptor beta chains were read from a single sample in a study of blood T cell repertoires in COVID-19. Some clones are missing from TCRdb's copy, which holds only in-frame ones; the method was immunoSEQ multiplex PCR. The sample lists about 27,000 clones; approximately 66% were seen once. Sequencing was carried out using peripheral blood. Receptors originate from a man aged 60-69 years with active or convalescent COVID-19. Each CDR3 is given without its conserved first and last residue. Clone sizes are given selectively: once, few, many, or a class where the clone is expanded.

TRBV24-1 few ATSGGFIGSYEQY
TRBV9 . ASSVTGNTGELF
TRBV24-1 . ATSRGAREQF
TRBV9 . ASSASANTGELF
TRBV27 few ASSLLPRAGAGYEQY
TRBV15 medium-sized ATSRRTGRAEKLF
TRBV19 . ASSISRSQGGDYGYT
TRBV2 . ASSQRSTGELF
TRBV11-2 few ASSPHTTWRTEAF
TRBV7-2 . ASSPTRQDAT
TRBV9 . ASSGGQGTQETQY
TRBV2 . AKGLAASPYEQY
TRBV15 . ATSRSGDGISPLH
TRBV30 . AWSRQDNQPQH
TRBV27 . ASQRGEGEAF
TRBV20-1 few SASREGLNTEAF
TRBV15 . ATSRDRVFAGELF
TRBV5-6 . ASSLALQGLRSPLH
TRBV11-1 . ASSGSGVSYNEQF
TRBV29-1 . SVAGGQGYGYT
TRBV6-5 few ASSLNFRTGQGYT
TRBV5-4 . ASRTGTGGLNEQF
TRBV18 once ASSRPSVEDYGYT
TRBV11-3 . ASSTQRLDRETYEQY
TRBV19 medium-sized ASSPHRGQGGSYEQY
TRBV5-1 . ASRPTGGNTGELF
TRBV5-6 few ASSLVQGRNTEAF
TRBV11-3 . ASSETRTGKNLLSYEQY
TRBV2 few ASSETGQGGSGYT
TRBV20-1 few SASSGGETQY
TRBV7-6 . ASSLVAGTDYSNQPQH